The 14 T cell receptor beta chains given below trace back to one sample, sequenced in a study of chemoradiotherapy in HPV16-positive cancers. Only in-frame clones appear in the TCRdb table, and some are missing; sequencing was by immunoSEQ multiplex PCR. This table has about 21,000 clones, 70% to 90% appearing once. Material: blood, obtained from a patient who underwent chemoradiotherapy. Receptors originate from a human donor with HPV-associated anogenital cancer.

This clone has a handful of counts. The gene calls are TRBV4-3 and TRBJ1-3, with 7 positions matching TRBD1. The CDR3 is 14 amino acids. J gave up 8 bases and V 3 bases, and 7 bases lay outside the gene matches. Germline-derived CDR1 and CDR2 are LGHNA and YSLEER. The CDR3 here is CASSHSGGRDTIYF. CDR3 coding DNA: TGCGCCAGCAGCCATTCAGGGGGAAGGGACACCATATATTTT.

The chain has TRBV6-5 and TRBJ2-7, with D uncertain. The CDR3 is made up of 11 amino acids. Per the germline V gene, CDR1 is MNHEY and CDR2 is SVGAGI. V was trimmed by 5 bases and J by 3 bases, leaving 5 bases between them. The DNA of the CDR3 is TGTGCCAGCAGTATTGGCTACGAGCAGTACTTC. Translation: CASSIGYEQYF.

On this clone: Other DNA sequences in the sample encode the same CDR3. This chain links TRBV10-1 with TRBJ2-3; 7 bases are a match to TRBD2. The CDR3 totals 14 residues. The germline gives CDR1 WNHNN, CDR2 SYGVQD (reference sequence). Losses at the gene ends were 9 bases for V and 0 bases for J; bases not matched to a gene: 6. The CDR3: CARTSLCSTDTQYF. In nucleotides, the CDR3 is TGCGCCAGGACTAGCCTCTGCAGCACAGATACGCAGTATTTT.

The chain combines TRBV6-5 with TRBJ1-2, with TRBD1 identical over 11 bases. CDR1 MNHEY and CDR2 SVGAGI come from the germline V gene. The CDR3 sequence is 15 residues long. V dropped 6 bases and J dropped 4; count of bases not matched to a gene: 7. CDR3 loop: CASSDGQGALYGYTF. The CDR3 DNA reads TGTGCCAGCAGCGACGGACAGGGGGCGCTCTATGGCTACACCTTC.

This rearrangement joins TRBV25-1 to TRBJ2-2; 8 positions agree with TRBD1. This CDR3 is built from 15 residues. V was clipped by 5 bases and J by 7 bases; unmatched bases: 9. The germline gives CDR1 MGHDK, CDR2 SYGVNS. CDR3 DNA: TGTGCCAGCAGTCCCCGGGCAGGGGGCGTCGGGGAGCTGTTTTTT. This codes for CASSPRAGGVGELFF.

This clone was counted a single time. The chain carries TRBV7-2 and TRBJ2-3; the match to TRBD2 covers 7 bases. CDR3 size: 16 residues. J gave up 0 bases and V 3 bases, and 6 bases lay outside the gene matches. Per germline, CDR1 SGHTA and CDR2 FQGNSA. In nucleotides, the CDR3 is TGTGCCAGCAGCTTCTGGGCGGGGGTAAGCACAGATACGCAGTATTTT. Translating it yields CASSFWAGVSTDTQYF. The full variable domain, its missing parts supplied by reference TRBV7-2 and TRBJ2-3, is GAGVSQSPSNKVTEKGKDVELRCDPISGHTALYWYRQSLGQGLEFLIYFQGNSAPDKSGLPSDRFSAERTGGSVSTLTIQRTQQEDSAVYLCASSFWAGVSTDTQYFGPGTRLTVL.

This clone showed up just a few times. V and J are TRBV11-2 and TRBJ1-2, with 7 bases that match TRBD1. The J segment lost 4 bases and the V segment lost 5 bases, leaving 7 bases of the junction unmatched. Germline CDR1 reads SGHAT; CDR2 reads FQNNGV. The CDR3 extends over 14 amino acids. The DNA of the CDR3 is TGTGCCAGCAGCCCGACAGGGCGCCCCTATGGCTACACCTTC. As protein: CASSPTGRPYGYTF.

The rearrangement links TRBV5-1 to TRBJ2-7, with D perhaps matching TRBD1 or TRBD2 (5 bases each). Germline lookup yields CDR1 SGHRS and CDR2 YFSETQ. Trimming cost V 4 bases and J 1 base, with 15 bases left between them. The CDR3 has 15 residues. CDR3: CASSLGRFPSYEQYF. CDR3 nucleotide sequence: TGCGCCAGCAGCCTGGGACGCTTCCCGTCCTACGAGCAGTACTTC.

This chain joins TRBV5-5 and TRBJ2-5, with D unclear. V lost 4 bases to trimming and J lost 1 base, with 8 bases between them. This CDR3 is built from 13 residues. Germline loops: CDR1 SGHKS, CDR2 YYEKEE (reference sequence). Written as DNA, the CDR3 is TGTGCCAGCAGCCGCGACACCCAAGAGACCCAGTACTTC. Translated: CASSRDTQETQYF.

V is TRBV5-1 and J is TRBJ2-1; a possible D gene is TRBD2 (6 bases). CDR3 length: 16 amino acids. CDR1 and CDR2 (germline): SGHRS, YFSETQ. Trimming removed 0 bases at V and 3 bases at J, with 13 bases between. CDR3 coding DNA: TGCGCCAGCAGCTTGGCTACAGGAGGGAGCTACAATGAGCAGTTCTTC. Its protein product is CASSLATGGSYNEQFF.

The V call is TRBV6-5, the J call TRBJ1-6, with 7 bases aligning to TRBD1. The trim removed 5 bases at V and 13 bases at J, leaving 11 bases unmatched. CDR1 is MNHEY, CDR2 SVGAGI, per germline. The CDR3 extends over 14 amino acids. CDR3 region: CASSQGQGVGPLHF. Written as DNA, the CDR3 is TGTGCCAGCAGTCAGGGGCAGGGGGTTGGCCCCCTCCACTTT.

With regard to this clone: Compared with germline, one end of the junction differs, possibly owing to a read error. The chain is built from TRBV11-2 and TRBJ1-2; TRBD1 is a possible D gene (5 bases). Germline values: CDR1 SGHAT, CDR2 FQNNGV. The CDR3 is 13 residues long. CDR3 sequence reads: CASSLGGDSSTFF. Here the CDR3 DNA reads TGTGCCAGCAGCTTAGGGGGAGACAGCTCAACCTTCTTC.

V usage is TRBV9 and J usage is TRBJ1-5; D uncertain. The CDR3 is made up of 14 amino acids. CDR1 is SGDLS, CDR2 YYNGEE, per germline. Trimming removed 0 bases at V and 4 bases at J, with 8 bases between. The CDR3: CASSVEGGNQPQHF. CDR3 bases: TGTGCCAGCAGCGTAGAGGGCGGGAATCAGCCCCAGCATTTT.

This chain connects TRBV2 to TRBJ2-7; 8 bases line up with TRBD2. This CDR3 is built from 16 residues. Germline trimming cut 6 bases from V and 2 bases from J; bases unmatched to any gene: 12. CDR1 is SNHLY and CDR2 is FYNNEI in the germline V gene. CDR3 nucleotides: TGTGCCAGCAGGGAACCACTCATCGGGGGGGCCTACGAGCAGTACTTC. This codes for CASREPLIGGAYEQYF. The variable domain in full, with the rest retrieved from reference TRBV2 and TRBJ2-7, is EPEVTQTPSHQVTQMGQEVILRCVPISNHLYFYWYRQILGQKVEFLVSFYNNEISEKSEIFDDQFSVERPDGSNFTLKIRSTKLEDSAMYFCASREPLIGGAYEQYFGPGTRLTVT.